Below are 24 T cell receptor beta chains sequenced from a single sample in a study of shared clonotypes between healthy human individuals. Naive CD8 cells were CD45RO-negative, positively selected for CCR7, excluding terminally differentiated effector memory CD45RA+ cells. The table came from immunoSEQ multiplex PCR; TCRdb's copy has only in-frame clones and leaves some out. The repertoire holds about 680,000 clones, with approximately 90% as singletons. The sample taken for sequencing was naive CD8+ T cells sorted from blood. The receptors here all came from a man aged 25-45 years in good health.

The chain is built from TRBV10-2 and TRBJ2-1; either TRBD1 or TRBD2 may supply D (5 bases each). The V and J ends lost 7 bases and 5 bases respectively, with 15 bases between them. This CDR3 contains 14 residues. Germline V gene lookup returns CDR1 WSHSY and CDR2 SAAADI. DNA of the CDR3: TGCGCCAGCACCCGAGTGGGACCTCACAATGAGCAGTTCTTC. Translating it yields CASTRVGPHNEQFF.

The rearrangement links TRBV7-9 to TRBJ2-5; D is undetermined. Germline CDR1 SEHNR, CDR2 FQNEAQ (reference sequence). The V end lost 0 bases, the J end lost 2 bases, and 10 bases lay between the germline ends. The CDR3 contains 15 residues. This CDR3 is CASSLASTIQETQYF. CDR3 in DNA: TGTGCCAGCAGCTTAGCCTCGACGATTCAAGAGACCCAGTACTTC. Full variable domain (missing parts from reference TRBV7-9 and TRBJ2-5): DTGVSQNPRHKITKRGQNVTFRCDPISEHNRLYWYRQTLGQGPEFLTYFQNEAQLEKSRLLSDRFSAERPKGSFSTLEIQRTEQGDSAMYLCASSLASTIQETQYFGPGTRLLVL.

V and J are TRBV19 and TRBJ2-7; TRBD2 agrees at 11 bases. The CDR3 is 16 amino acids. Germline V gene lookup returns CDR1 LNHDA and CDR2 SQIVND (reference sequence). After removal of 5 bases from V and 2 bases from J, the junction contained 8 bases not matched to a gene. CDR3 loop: CASSPPGLADPYEQYF. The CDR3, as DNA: TGTGCCAGTAGTCCCCCGGGACTAGCGGACCCCTACGAGCAGTACTTC. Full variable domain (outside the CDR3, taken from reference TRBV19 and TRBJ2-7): DGGITQSPKYLFRKEGQNVTLSCEQNLNHDAMYWYRQDPGQGLRLIYYSQIVNDFQKGDIAEGYSVSREKKESFPLTVTSAQKNPTAFYLCASSPPGLADPYEQYFGPGTRLTVT.

In DNA form, the CDR3 reads TGTGCCAGCAGCCAAGATGAGGGGACAGGGGAGTCACCCCTCCACTTT. It codes for CASSQDEGTGESPLHF. The rearrangement uses TRBV4-2 and TRBJ1-6, with TRBD1 matching 10 bases. Germline V gives CDR1 LGHNA, CDR2 YNFKEQ. V dropped 0 bases and J dropped 10; count of bases not matched to a gene: 6. The CDR3 length is 16 residues.

The CDR3, as DNA: TGTGCCAGCAGCCCACTGACCGAAGAGACCCAGTACTTC. Its protein is CASSPLTEETQYF. The chain recombines TRBV7-6 with TRBJ2-5; D gene unclear. CDR1 and CDR2 (germline): SGHVS, FNYEAQ. The CDR3 runs 13 residues. V lost 5 bases and J 3 bases, leaving 10 bases between the germline ends.

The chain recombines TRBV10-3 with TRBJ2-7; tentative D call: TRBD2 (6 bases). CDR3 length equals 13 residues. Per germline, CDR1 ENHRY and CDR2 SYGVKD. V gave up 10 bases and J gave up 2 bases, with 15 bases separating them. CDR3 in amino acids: CATQPGEAYEQYF. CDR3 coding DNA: TGTGCCACCCAGCCGGGGGAGGCCTACGAGCAGTACTTC.

CDR3 sequence (DNA): TGCAGCACCCTCTCCGGGATCGGCAATGAGCAGTTCTTC. Protein: CSTLSGIGNEQFF. The rearrangement links TRBV29-1 to TRBJ2-1; D perhaps matches TRBD2 (5 bases). The V gene lost 8 bases and the J gene lost 6 bases, with 17 bases spanning the gap. Germline V gene sequence: CDR1 SQVTM, CDR2 ANQGSEA. The CDR3 is made up of 13 amino acids.

The CDR3 is CASSQGAGMSYEQYF. The CDR3 nucleotides read TGCGCCAGCAGCCAAGGGGCAGGGATGAGTTACGAGCAGTACTTC. The chain joins TRBV4-3 to TRBJ2-7; possibly TRBD1 for D (5 bases). The CDR3 totals 15 residues. Trimming cost V 1 base and J 4 bases, with 14 bases left between them. Germline V CDR1 and CDR2: LGHNA, YSLEER.

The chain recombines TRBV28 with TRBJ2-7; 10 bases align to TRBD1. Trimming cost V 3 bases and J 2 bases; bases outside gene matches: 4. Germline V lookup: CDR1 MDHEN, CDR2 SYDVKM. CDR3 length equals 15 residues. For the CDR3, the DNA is TGTGCCAGCAGTTTGGGGACAGGGGTAACCTACGAGCAGTACTTC. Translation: CASSLGTGVTYEQYF. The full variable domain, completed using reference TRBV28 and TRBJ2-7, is DVKVTQSSRYLVKRTGEKVFLECVQDMDHENMFWYRQDPGLGLRLIYFSYDVKMKEKGDIPEGYSVSREKKERFSLILESASTNQTSMYLCASSLGTGVTYEQYFGPGTRLTVT.

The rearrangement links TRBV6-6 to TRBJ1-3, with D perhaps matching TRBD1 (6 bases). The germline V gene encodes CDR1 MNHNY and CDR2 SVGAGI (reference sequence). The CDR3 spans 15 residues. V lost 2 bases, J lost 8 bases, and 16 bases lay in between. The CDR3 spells CASSYGGSALDTIYF. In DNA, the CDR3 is TGTGCCAGCAGTTACGGGGGCTCGGCTCTAGACACCATATATTTT.

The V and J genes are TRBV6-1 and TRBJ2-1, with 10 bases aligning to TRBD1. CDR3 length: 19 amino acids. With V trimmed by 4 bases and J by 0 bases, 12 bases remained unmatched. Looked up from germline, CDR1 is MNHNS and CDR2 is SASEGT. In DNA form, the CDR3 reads TGTGCCAGCAGTGCCACCCGCCCGAGGACAGGGGGCTCCTACAATGAGCAGTTCTTC. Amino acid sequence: CASSATRPRTGGSYNEQFF.

CDR3 in DNA: TGTGCCAGCAGCGTTAGCGTGGGGAACACAGATACGCAGTATTTT. It specifies CASSVSVGNTDTQYF. The V call is TRBV7-6, the J call TRBJ2-3, with D perhaps TRBD2 (5 bases). Trimming removed 5 bases from V and 2 bases from J, with 14 bases in between. Germline assignment: CDR1 SGHVS and CDR2 FNYEAQ. This CDR3 spans 15 amino acids.

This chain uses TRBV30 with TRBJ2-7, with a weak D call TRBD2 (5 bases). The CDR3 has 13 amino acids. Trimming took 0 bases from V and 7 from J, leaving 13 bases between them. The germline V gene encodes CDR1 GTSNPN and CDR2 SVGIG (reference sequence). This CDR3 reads CAWSVSGSAEQYF. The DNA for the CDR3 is TGTGCCTGGAGTGTTAGTGGGAGTGCTGAGCAGTACTTC. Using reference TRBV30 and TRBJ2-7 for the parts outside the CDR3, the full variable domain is SQTIHQWPATLVQPVGSPLSLECTVEGTSNPNLYWYRQAAGRGLQLLFYSVGIGQISSEVPQNLSASRPQDRQFILSSKKLLLSDSGFYLCAWSVSGSAEQYFGPGTRLTVT.

CDR3 in amino acids: CASSILPSGEKNIQYF. The CDR3, as DNA: TGTGCCAGCAGTATCCTACCTAGCGGGGAAAAAAACATTCAGTACTTC. The V gene is TRBV6-4, the J gene TRBJ2-4, with 9 positions matching TRBD2. Germline assignment: CDR1 MRHNA and CDR2 SNTAGT. This CDR3 region has 16 residues. Germline trimming cut 5 bases from V and 4 bases from J; bases unmatched to any gene: 9.

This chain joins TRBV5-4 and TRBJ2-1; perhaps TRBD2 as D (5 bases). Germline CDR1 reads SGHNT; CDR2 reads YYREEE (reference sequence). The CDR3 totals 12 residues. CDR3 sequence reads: CACGSSYNEQFF. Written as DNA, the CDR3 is TGTGCTTGCGGGTCCTCCTACAATGAGCAGTTCTTC.

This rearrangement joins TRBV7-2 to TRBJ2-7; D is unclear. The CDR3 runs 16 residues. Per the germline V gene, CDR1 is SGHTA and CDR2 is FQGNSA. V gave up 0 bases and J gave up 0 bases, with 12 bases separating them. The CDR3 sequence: CASSLAKRISSYEQYF. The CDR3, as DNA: TGTGCCAGCAGCTTAGCGAAACGCATCAGCTCCTACGAGCAGTACTTC.

The CDR3 DNA reads as TGTGCCAGCAGAATTCAGGGATTTACGGACACTGAAGCTTTCTTT. Translation gives CASRIQGFTDTEAFF. The rearrangement joins TRBV6-5 to TRBJ1-1; TRBD1 is a possible D gene (5 bases). Per germline, CDR1 MNHEY and CDR2 SVGAGI. The CDR3 is 15 amino acids. The V and J ends lost 6 bases and 3 bases respectively, with 17 bases between them.

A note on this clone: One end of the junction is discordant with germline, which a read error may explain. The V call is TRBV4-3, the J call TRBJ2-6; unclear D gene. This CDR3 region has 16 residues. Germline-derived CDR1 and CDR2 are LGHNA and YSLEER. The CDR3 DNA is TGCGCCAGCAGTCAAGGGTTCTTCTCTGGGGCCAACGTCCTGACTTTC. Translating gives CASSQGFFSGANVLTF.

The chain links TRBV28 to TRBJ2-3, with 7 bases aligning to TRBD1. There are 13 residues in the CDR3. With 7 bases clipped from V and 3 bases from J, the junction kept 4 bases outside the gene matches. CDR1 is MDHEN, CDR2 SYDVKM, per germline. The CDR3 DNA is TGTGCCAGCAACGACAGGGTGACAGATACGCAGTATTTT. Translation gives CASNDRVTDTQYF.

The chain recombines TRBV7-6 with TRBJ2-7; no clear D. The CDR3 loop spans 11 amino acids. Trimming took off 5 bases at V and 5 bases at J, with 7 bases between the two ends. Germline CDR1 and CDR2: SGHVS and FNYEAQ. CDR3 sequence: CASSQDHEQYF. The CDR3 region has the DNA TGTGCCAGCAGCCAAGACCACGAGCAGTACTTC.

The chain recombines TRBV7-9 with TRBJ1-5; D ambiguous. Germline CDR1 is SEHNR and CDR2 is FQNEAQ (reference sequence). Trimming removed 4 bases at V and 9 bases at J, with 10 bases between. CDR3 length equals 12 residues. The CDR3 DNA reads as TGTGCCAGCAGCTCGGATTCAGGGCCCCAGCATTTT. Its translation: CASSSDSGPQHF.

CDR3 DNA: TGTGCCAGCAGCCAACGGGGGACAGGGAGATACAATGAGCAGTTCTTC. Its protein is CASSQRGTGRYNEQFF. The chain has TRBV14 and TRBJ2-1, with 9 bases lining up with TRBD1. Germline CDR1 and CDR2: SGHDN and FVKESK. The V and J ends lost 2 bases and 4 bases, in that order; junction bases with no gene match: 6. The CDR3 covers 16 residues. Variable domain in full (rest from reference TRBV14 and TRBJ2-1): EAGVTQFPSHSVIEKGQTVTLRCDPISGHDNLYWYRRVMGKEIKFLLHFVKESKQDESGMPNNRFLAERTGGTYSTLKVQPAELEDSGVYFCASSQRGTGRYNEQFFGPGTRLTVL.

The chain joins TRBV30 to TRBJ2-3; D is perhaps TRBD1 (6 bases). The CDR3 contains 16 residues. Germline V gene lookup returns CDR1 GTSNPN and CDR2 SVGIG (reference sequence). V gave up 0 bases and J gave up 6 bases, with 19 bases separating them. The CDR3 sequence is CAWSVRWDIRGDTQYF. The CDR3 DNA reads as TGTGCCTGGAGTGTACGGTGGGACATACGAGGGGATACGCAGTATTTT.

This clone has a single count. CDR3 coding DNA: TGCGCCAGCAGCTTGGCTGCTGGGACTAGCCGCTCCTACAATGAGCAGTTCTTC. Translation gives CASSLAAGTSRSYNEQFF. The rearrangement links TRBV5-1 to TRBJ2-1, with TRBD2 identical over 9 bases. CDR1 and CDR2 from the germline V gene are SGHRS and YFSETQ. CDR3 length: 18 residues. Trimming at V came to 0 bases and at J to 0 bases, leaving 7 bases not matched to a gene.